The clone carrying this T cell receptor beta chain appeared many times. Its antigen is not known. The sample comes from a study of T cells in Graves' hyperthyroidism and ophthalmopathy. Graves' hyperthyroidism was deemed stable given no ophthalmopathy progression within 18 months. In making diagnoses, clinical symptoms, serum thyroxine and TRAb, thyroid ultrasound and orbital computed tomography were all used. PBMCs were obtained from 10 ml fresh peripheral blood. Study results and limitations: Most thyroid-expanded clonotypes above 0.001 were also found in blood.

RNA transcripts were the template for amplifying TCR beta CDR3 regions. HTBI primers drove first-round RT-PCR of the TCR CDR3. TCRdb passed the multiplex PCR reads through MiXCR, listing each CDR3 protein once. The table shows about 400,000 distinct CDR3 sequences, with approximately 13% occurring only once. This CDR3 is built from 13 residues. The germline V gene encodes CDR1 DFQATT and CDR2 SNEGSKA (reference sequence). Trimming left V 3 bases short and J 1 base short, with 9 bases between. Sequences were obtained from blood. The chain has TRBV20-1 and TRBJ2-5, with a tentative D call TRBD2 (5 bases). The receptor's source is a woman under 30 with Graves' hyperthyroidism. CDR3 DNA: TGCAGTGCTAGTGGACTGACCCAAGAGACCCAGTACTTC. It encodes CSASGLTQETQYF.